A single sample gave rise to the 32 T cell receptor beta chains below, sequenced in a study of blood T cell repertoires in COVID-19. Some clones are missing from TCRdb's copy, which holds only in-frame ones; the method was immunoSEQ multiplex PCR. Among under 300,000 clones listed, over 75% were seen once. The sequenced sample consisted of peripheral blood. The receptors derive from a middle-aged woman who had recovered from COVID-19.

This chain links TRBV3-1 (or the pseudogene TRBV3-2) with TRBJ2-7; 8 bases align to TRBD2. The CDR3 covers 14 residues. V shed 2 bases, J shed 2 bases, and the junction held 2 bases outside the gene matches. Germline V gene data show CDR1 as LGHDT and CDR2 as YNNKEL (reference sequence). The CDR3 protein is CASSQSGGTYEQYF. For the CDR3, the DNA is TGTGCCAGCAGCCAAAGCGGGGGAACCTACGAGCAGTACTTC.

This clone was seen once. CDR3 bases: TGTGCCAGCAACACACGGCCCCACGCGGGCTTCTTT. Its protein is CASNTRPHAGFF. This chain connects TRBV12-3 or TRBV12-4 to TRBJ1-1; no firm D call. The CDR3 is 12 amino acids. Trimming removed 7 bases at V and 14 bases at J, with 20 bases between.

This clone was picked up a small number of times. The chain has TRBV2 and TRBJ1-2, with TRBD1 as a possible D gene (5 bases). There are 14 residues in the CDR3. V gave up 6 bases and J gave up 0 bases, with 11 bases separating them. Germline V gives CDR1 SNHLY, CDR2 FYNNEI. CDR3 nucleotide sequence: TGTGCCAGCAGGCCTGACAGCACTAACTATGGCTACACCTTC. Translated: CASRPDSTNYGYTF.

Note on this clone: The same CDR3 can be traced to other DNA sequences in this sample. The chain employs TRBV6-5 and TRBJ1-6, with D hard to call. V lost 2 bases to trimming and J lost 9 bases, with 5 bases between them. Germline lookup yields CDR1 MNHEY and CDR2 SVGAGI. The CDR3 sequence is 12 residues long. The CDR3 coding sequence is TGTGCCAGCAGTTACCGGGGTTCACCCCTCCACTTT. It codes for CASSYRGSPLHF.

The chain has TRBV5-1 and TRBJ1-1; TRBD1 matches 7 bases. CDR1 SGHRS and CDR2 YFSETQ come from the germline V gene. The V gene end was trimmed by 6 bases and the J gene end by 1 base; junction bases not matched to a gene: 9. The CDR3 has 15 amino acids. CDR3 loop: CASTHTGTANTEAFF. CDR3 DNA: TGCGCCAGCACCCATACCGGGACAGCGAACACTGAAGCTTTCTTT.

The V and J genes are TRBV9 and TRBJ2-5; D may be TRBD2 (5 bases). Trimming took off 4 bases at V and 7 bases at J, with 8 bases between the two ends. The CDR3 is 11 amino acids. CDR1 is SGDLS and CDR2 is YYNGEE in the germline V gene. CDR3 amino acids: CASSIEGTQYF. DNA for the CDR3: TGTGCCAGCAGCATCGAGGGGACCCAGTACTTC. Together with reference TRBV9 and TRBJ2-5, the CDR3 gives the full variable domain: DSGVTQTPKHLITATGQRVTLRCSPRSGDLSVYWYQQSLDQGLQFLIQYYNGEERAKGNILERFSAQQFPDLHSELNLSSLELGDSALYFCASSIEGTQYFGPGTRLLVL.

V is TRBV19 and J is TRBJ2-1, with TRBD1 matching 7 bases. The germline V gene encodes CDR1 LNHDA and CDR2 SQIVND (reference sequence). The length of the CDR3 is 14 residues. V lost 3 bases and J lost 6; bases outside the gene matches: 5. The CDR3 loop reads CASSIYRGRNEQFF. In DNA, the CDR3 is TGTGCCAGTAGTATTTACAGGGGTCGCAATGAGCAGTTCTTC.

This chain connects TRBV27 to TRBJ2-5; 9 nucleotides match TRBD2. CDR1 is MNHEY and CDR2 is SMNVEV in the germline V gene (reference sequence). The CDR3 runs to 14 residues. The V segment lost 5 bases and the J segment 13 bases; nucleotides outside the gene matches: 14. This chain's CDR3 is CASSPAGTSINPYF. The CDR3 DNA reads TGTGCCAGCAGTCCGGCCGGGACTAGCATTAATCCGTACTTC.

The chain joins TRBV5-1 to TRBJ1-5; D is ambiguous. V lost 1 base and J lost 2, with 19 bases in between. The CDR3 totals 18 residues. Germline loops: CDR1 SGHRS, CDR2 YFSETQ. Here the CDR3 reads CASSLWPPSDSGNQPQHF. The CDR3 DNA sequence: TGCGCCAGCAGCTTGTGGCCCCCCTCGGACTCGGGCAATCAGCCCCAGCATTTT.

V usage is TRBV19 and J usage is TRBJ1-1, with D possibly being TRBD1 (6 bases). Trimming removed 2 bases at V and 7 bases at J, with 11 bases between. Germline-derived CDR1 and CDR2 are LNHDA and SQIVND (reference sequence). The CDR3 runs to 13 residues. The CDR3 DNA is TGTGCCAGTAGTATATGGGGGCAGGATGAAGCTTTCTTT. It codes for CASSIWGQDEAFF.

V is TRBV3-1 (or the pseudogene TRBV3-2) and J is TRBJ2-2; tentative D call: TRBD2 (6 bases). The germline CDR1 and CDR2 sequences are LGHDT and YNNKEL (reference sequence). This CDR3 has 14 amino acids. V lost 5 bases to trimming and J lost 2 bases, with 9 bases between them. The CDR3 reads CASSWGVNTGELFF. For the CDR3, the DNA is TGTGCCAGCAGCTGGGGGGTCAACACCGGGGAGCTGTTTTTT.

The table lists this clone with many counts. V usage is TRBV15 and J usage is TRBJ2-1; 10 bases agree with TRBD2. The trim removed 0 bases at V and 5 bases at J, leaving 7 bases unmatched. There are 17 residues in the CDR3. Germline assignment: CDR1 LNHNV and CDR2 YYDKDF (reference sequence). The CDR3 DNA follows: TGTGCCACCAGCAGAGATCGGTTAGCGGGAGGTCACAATGAGCAGTTCTTC. Residues: CATSRDRLAGGHNEQFF.

The chain carries TRBV13 and TRBJ2-7, with no clear D. The germline CDR1 and CDR2 sequences are PRHDT and FYEKMQ (reference sequence). The CDR3 sequence is 12 residues long. The germline V and J ends were trimmed by 4 bases and 4 bases, with 8 bases remaining between them. The CDR3 loop is CASSSEPYEQYF. The CDR3 DNA reads as TGTGCCAGCAGCTCAGAACCGTACGAGCAGTACTTC.

This chain links TRBV7-2 with TRBJ2-3; 12 positions agree with TRBD1. The trim removed 3 bases at V and 4 bases at J, leaving 8 bases unmatched. The CDR3 is 17 amino acids. CDR1 and CDR2 (germline): SGHTA, FQGNSA. CDR3 nucleotides: TGTGCCAGCAGCTTCCTGGCGGGACAGGGGGCATCAGATACGCAGTATTTT. Translation: CASSFLAGQGASDTQYF.

The chain recombines TRBV9 with TRBJ2-7, with TRBD1 identical over 8 bases. This CDR3 is built from 12 residues. Trimming cost V 3 bases and J 5 bases; bases outside gene matches: 1. Germline CDR1 reads SGDLS; CDR2 reads YYNGEE. CDR3 sequence (DNA): TGTGCCAGCAGCGCGGGACAGGACGAGCAGTACTTC. It codes for CASSAGQDEQYF.

This chain uses TRBV9 with TRBJ2-2; TRBD2 agrees at 10 bases. V shed 0 bases and J 5 bases; nucleotides not matched to a gene: 4. The CDR3 runs 16 residues. Looked up from germline, CDR1 is SGDLS and CDR2 is YYNGEE. CDR3 sequence (DNA): TGTGCCAGCAGCGTAGTAGCTAGCGGGAGTACCGGGGAGCTGTTTTTT. Translating gives CASSVVASGSTGELFF.

This clone was recorded a few times. The chain recombines TRBV9 with TRBJ1-3, with D hard to call. Germline-derived CDR1 and CDR2 are SGDLS and YYNGEE. This CDR3 is built from 17 residues. The V and J ends lost 0 bases and 0 bases respectively, with 13 bases between them. The CDR3 region is CASSVDVVLTSGNTIYF. The CDR3 DNA is TGTGCCAGCAGCGTAGATGTGGTCCTAACCTCTGGAAACACCATATATTTT.

The chain uses TRBV7-9 and TRBJ1-4, with D unresolved. The V gene lost 5 bases and the J gene lost 0 bases, with 13 bases spanning the gap. Germline assignment: CDR1 SEHNR and CDR2 FQNEAQ (reference sequence). The CDR3 length is 16 residues. CDR3 residues: CASSKVVAATNEKLFF. The CDR3 bases are TGTGCCAGCAGCAAAGTCGTTGCAGCAACTAATGAAAAACTGTTTTTT.

V usage is TRBV5-1 and J usage is TRBJ1-5; 8 bases align to TRBD1. There are 15 residues in the CDR3. Losses at the gene ends were 4 bases for V and 5 bases for J; bases not matched to a gene: 8. Germline loops: CDR1 SGHRS, CDR2 YFSETQ. The CDR3 protein is CASSPGQGGYQPQHF. DNA of the CDR3: TGCGCCAGCAGCCCTGGACAGGGAGGTTATCAGCCCCAGCATTTT.

V usage is TRBV24-1 and J usage is TRBJ2-2; 7 bases are shared with TRBD2. Germline CDR1 and CDR2: KGHDR and SFDVKD. The CDR3 is made up of 19 amino acids. V gave up 3 bases and J gave up 0 bases; unmatched junction bases: 12. The CDR3 DNA reads as TGTGCCACCAGTGATCACACAGGAACGGGACTAACGAACACCGGGGAGCTGTTTTTT. This gives the protein CATSDHTGTGLTNTGELFF.

The count of this clone is one. CDR3 bases: TGTGCCAGCAGCCTGGGACTGCCTAGCACAGATACGCAGTATTTT. The encoded protein is CASSLGLPSTDTQYF. The V and J genes are TRBV11-2 and TRBJ2-3; D may be TRBD2 (6 bases). The CDR3 length is 15 residues. CDR1 and CDR2 from the germline V gene are SGHAT and FQNNGV. Trimming left V 5 bases short and J 0 bases short, with 12 bases between.

The chain has TRBV5-1 and TRBJ2-7; 10 bases map to TRBD1. Germline-derived CDR1 and CDR2 are SGHRS and YFSETQ. Trimming removed 4 bases from V and 4 bases from J; junction bases left unmatched: 5. There are 14 residues in the CDR3. CDR3 amino acids: CASSPGQGMYEQYF. In DNA, the CDR3 is TGCGCCAGCAGCCCGGGACAGGGGATGTACGAGCAGTACTTC.

The chain employs TRBV18 and TRBJ1-2; TRBD1 aligns across 9 bases. Germline lookup yields CDR1 KGHSH and CDR2 LQKENI. Losses at the gene ends were 6 bases for V and 0 bases for J; bases not matched to a gene: 5. The CDR3 spans 15 residues. CDR3: CASSGQGPTNYGYTF. The CDR3 DNA reads TGTGCCAGCTCGGGACAGGGCCCTACTAACTATGGCTACACCTTC.

CDR3 loop: CASSRTAVEPQHF. The CDR3 DNA is TGTGCCAGCAGCCGGACAGCGGTGGAGCCCCAGCATTTT. The gene calls are TRBV7-2 and TRBJ1-5, with D possibly TRBD1 on 6 matching bases. The ends were cut back, 5 bases at V and 8 bases at J, with 13 bases in the middle. Germline CDR1 and CDR2: SGHTA and FQGNSA. The CDR3 contains 13 residues.

The genes are TRBV7-9 and TRBJ2-4; maybe TRBD1 (5 bases). Germline V gene lookup returns CDR1 SEHNR and CDR2 FQNEAQ (reference sequence). The CDR3 consists of 12 residues. Trimming stripped 3 bases from V and 5 bases from J, with 5 bases between. The CDR3 here is CASSFRENIQYF. Written as DNA, the CDR3 is TGTGCCAGCAGCTTCAGGGAAAACATTCAGTACTTC.

This clone was detected only once. This sequence joins TRBV24-1 and TRBJ2-1; D ambiguous. V was trimmed by 6 bases and J by 6 bases, leaving 8 bases between them. Germline V gene data show CDR1 as KGHDR and CDR2 as SFDVKD. This CDR3 is built from 12 residues. Here the CDR3 reads CATSHSVNEQFF. The CDR3 nucleotides read TGTGCCACCAGTCACTCGGTCAATGAGCAGTTCTTC.

CDR3 sequence (DNA): TGTGCCAGCAGCTTACCCCTCACAGGCATCTCTGGAAACACCATATATTTT. This sequence encodes CASSLPLTGISGNTIYF. The chain has TRBV7-2 and TRBJ1-3; D is perhaps TRBD1 (5 bases). The length of the CDR3 is 17 residues. The V gene's germline CDR1 is SGHTA and CDR2 FQGNSA. The V and J ends lost 2 bases and 0 bases respectively, with 14 bases between them.

The rearrangement links TRBV4-2 to TRBJ2-1; 9 nucleotides line up with TRBD2. The CDR3 runs 18 residues. The germline V gene encodes CDR1 LGHNA and CDR2 YNFKEQ. V shed 2 bases and J 6 bases; nucleotides not matched to a gene: 14. The CDR3 DNA follows: TGTGCCAGCAGCCAAACACGACTCGAGCGGGGGGCGGGCAATGAGCAGTTCTTC. This encodes CASSQTRLERGAGNEQFF.

This rearrangement joins TRBV7-6 to TRBJ2-3; 8 bases are a match to TRBD2. CDR3 length equals 16 residues. The germline V gene has CDR1 SGHVS and CDR2 FNYEAQ. V gave up 5 bases and J gave up 11 bases; unmatched junction bases: 18. The chain's CDR3 is CASSPPAGGMRYGQYF. Here the CDR3 DNA reads TGTGCCAGCAGCCCTCCGGCGGGGGGTATGAGATACGGGCAGTATTTT.

This clone came up a few times. The chain has TRBV6-5 and TRBJ1-2; 8 bases agree with TRBD1. CDR1 and CDR2 from the germline V gene are MNHEY and SVGAGI. V lost 6 bases to trimming and J lost 4 bases; unmatched junction nucleotides: 10. The CDR3 has 15 residues. This CDR3 reads CASSPPDRGPYGYTF. The CDR3 DNA follows: TGTGCCAGCAGCCCCCCTGACAGGGGCCCCTATGGCTACACCTTC.

The genes are TRBV10-3 and TRBJ1-2; no clear D. The V end was cut by 1 base, the J end by 2 bases, with 14 bases between. The CDR3 runs 16 residues. Germline V gene sequence: CDR1 ENHRY, CDR2 SYGVKD. The CDR3 nucleotides read TGTGCCATCAGTGAGTTCTACGACCCGGGAAACTATGGCTACACCTTC. Its translation is CAISEFYDPGNYGYTF.

The rearrangement links TRBV28 to TRBJ1-2, with D tentatively TRBD1 (6 bases). With 1 base removed from V and 6 bases from J, the gap between germline ends came to 12 bases. Germline V gives CDR1 MDHEN, CDR2 SYDVKM. CDR3 size: 14 residues. This CDR3 reads CASSLFAGVDGYTF. In DNA, the CDR3 is TGTGCCAGCAGTTTATTTGCAGGGGTTGATGGCTACACCTTC.